Shown below are 19 T cell receptor beta chains from a single sample sequenced in a study of T cell changes during pregnancy in multiple sclerosis (dated by TCRdb to between 2018 and 2021). Libraries were made using the immunoSEQ multiplex PCR assay. In its TCRdb copy, this immuneACCESS table keeps in-frame sequences only and misses some clones. Where compared with another copy, unresolved V genes explain less than half of these, and the others have no known cause. This sample has 30,000 to 35,000 clones in its table, and 75% to 95% of those were observed once. About 12% of the sample rests with the top ten. Material: CD8+ T cells from peripheral blood mononuclear cells, obtained in the first trimester of pregnancy. The receptors derive from a female donor with multiple sclerosis, enrolled in a pregnancy study.

The J gene is TRBJ2-5, the V gene TRBV11-2; 8 nucleotides agree with TRBD2. Germline assignment: CDR1 SGHAT and CDR2 FQNNGV. After removal of 5 bases from V and 5 bases from J, the junction contained 13 bases not matched to a gene. CDR3 length equals 16 residues. Here the CDR3 DNA reads TGTGCCAGCAGCAAAAAAGGGACTAGAGGATTGGAGACCCAGTACTTC. Translated: CASSKKGTRGLETQYF.

The sample holds one count of this clone. V gene TRBV28 combines with J gene TRBJ2-7; the D is unclear. The CDR3 spans 15 residues. CDR1 and CDR2 (germline): MDHEN, SYDVKM. Trimming took 5 bases from V and 4 from J, leaving 18 bases between them. CDR3 protein: CASSTRQDPLYEQYF. CDR3 sequence (DNA): TGTGCCAGCAGTACGCGACAAGACCCTCTTTACGAGCAGTACTTC.

This rearrangement joins TRBV19 to TRBJ2-1; D possibly corresponds to TRBD1 (6 bases). V lost 1 base, J lost 4 bases, and 11 bases lay in between. Per the germline V gene, CDR1 is LNHDA and CDR2 is SQIVND (reference sequence). CDR3 size: 15 residues. As DNA, the CDR3 is TGTGCCAGTAGTATAGGAGGTAGGGGGTACAATGAGCAGTTCTTC. This codes for CASSIGGRGYNEQFF.

The chain uses TRBV27 and TRBJ1-5; D unclear. Trimming removed 5 bases at V and 0 bases at J, with 8 bases between. The CDR3 extends over 14 amino acids. The germline gives CDR1 MNHEY, CDR2 SMNVEV (reference sequence). The CDR3: CASSGGDSNQPQHF. The CDR3 coding sequence is TGTGCCAGCAGTGGAGGTGATAGCAATCAGCCCCAGCATTTT.

V is TRBV7-9 and J is TRBJ2-1; tentative D call: TRBD2 (5 bases). The ends were cut back, 3 bases at V and 15 bases at J, with 15 bases in the middle. Per germline, CDR1 SEHNR and CDR2 FQNEAQ (reference sequence). The CDR3 has 12 residues. Here the CDR3 DNA reads TGTGCCAGCAGCTTTCTGGTGGGAGAGGCGTTCTTC. Translating it yields CASSFLVGEAFF.

J is TRBJ2-1 and V is TRBV19; tentatively, D is TRBD2 (6 bases). The V gene lost 7 bases and the J gene lost 1 base, with 8 bases spanning the gap. Germline V gene lookup returns CDR1 LNHDA and CDR2 SQIVND (reference sequence). The CDR3 has 13 amino acids. CDR3 amino acids: CASTDYSYNEQFF. Here the CDR3 DNA reads TGTGCCAGTACGGACTATTCCTACAATGAGCAGTTCTTC.

The chain is built from TRBV10-3 and TRBJ2-1; TRBD2 agrees at 10 bases. V gave up 0 bases and J gave up 3 bases; unmatched junction bases: 2. The CDR3 sequence is 16 residues long. Germline V gene sequence: CDR1 ENHRY, CDR2 SYGVKD. The CDR3 loop is CAISESGLAVYNEQFF. The CDR3 DNA reads TGTGCCATCAGTGAGTCAGGACTAGCGGTCTACAATGAGCAGTTCTTC.

The gene calls are TRBV16 and TRBJ1-2, with 9 bases aligning to TRBD1. The junction had 5 bases not matched to a gene; V was cut back by 4 bases and J by 2 bases. CDR1 is KGHSY and CDR2 is FQNENV in the germline V gene. The CDR3 length is 15 residues. The CDR3 region is CASSPNRGQNYGYTF. CDR3 nucleotides: TGTGCCAGCAGCCCTAACAGGGGGCAGAACTATGGCTACACCTTC.

Relative to its sample, this clone is medium-sized (0.01 to 0.1%). The genes are TRBV4-1 and TRBJ2-5, with 7 nucleotides matching TRBD1. This CDR3 has 14 residues. Unmatched junction bases numbered 2, after V lost 2 bases and J lost 2 bases. Germline CDR1 reads MGHRA; CDR2 reads YSYEKL. Here the CDR3 reads CASSQSGGQETQYF. The CDR3 DNA reads TGCGCCAGCAGCCAATCAGGGGGACAAGAGACCCAGTACTTC.

V and J are TRBV7-4 and TRBJ2-5; 16 nucleotides match TRBD2. J lost 5 bases, V lost 4 bases, and 7 bases had no gene match. Germline V gene data show CDR1 as SGHVT and CDR2 as SQSDAQ. This CDR3 comprises 17 residues. The CDR3, as DNA: TGTGCCAGCAGCTCAATTGGGACTAGCGGGAGGGCGGAGACCCAGTACTTC. It yields the protein CASSSIGTSGRAETQYF.

This clone has only a few counts. The V call is TRBV5-4, the J call TRBJ2-2, with D perhaps matching TRBD2 (6 bases). Germline V CDR1 and CDR2: SGHNT, YYREEE (reference sequence). The CDR3 extends over 16 amino acids. Trimming removed 4 bases from V and 4 bases from J, with 17 bases in between. In nucleotides, the CDR3 is TGTGCCAGCAGCCGGGAGAGGGGCCGTACCACCGGGGAGCTGTTTTTT. It specifies CASSRERGRTTGELFF.

This clone was observed a handful of times. The gene calls are TRBV6-4 and TRBJ2-3, with 11 bases identical to TRBD2. The CDR3 loop spans 14 amino acids. The germline V gene has CDR1 MRHNA and CDR2 SNTAGT. Trimming took 4 bases from V and 3 from J; bases not matched to a gene: 0. CDR3: CASSGTSGTDTQYF. The CDR3 coding sequence is TGTGCCAGCAGTGGGACTAGCGGGACAGATACGCAGTATTTT.

The chain joins TRBV19 to TRBJ1-4; D is perhaps TRBD1 (6 bases). Germline CDR1 is LNHDA and CDR2 is SQIVND (reference sequence). Trimming took off 5 bases at V and 6 bases at J, with 13 bases between the two ends. CDR3 length: 14 amino acids. The CDR3 region has the DNA TGTGCCAGTAGTGGCTGGGGGCGGGATGAAAAACTGTTTTTT. Amino acids: CASSGWGRDEKLFF.

CDR3 sequence: CASSFSREGEQYF. The CDR3 DNA follows: TGTGCCAGCAGTTTCAGTAGGGAGGGAGAGCAGTACTTC. The rearrangement uses TRBV27 and TRBJ2-7; 7 bases are shared with TRBD2. Germline CDR1 and CDR2: MNHEY and SMNVEV (reference sequence). After removal of 3 bases from V and 7 bases from J, the junction contained 6 bases not matched to a gene. CDR3 length: 13 residues.

The V gene is TRBV19, the J gene TRBJ2-2; a possible D gene is TRBD1 (6 bases). CDR3 length: 16 amino acids. Trimming shortened V by 5 bases and J by 1 base, and 14 bases separated the two germline ends. Per germline, CDR1 LNHDA and CDR2 SQIVND (reference sequence). In nucleotides, the CDR3 is TGTGCCAGTAGTCCCCACAGGGACCTGAACACCGGGGAGCTGTTTTTT. Protein: CASSPHRDLNTGELFF.

The gene calls are TRBV29-1 and TRBJ1-2; D is possibly TRBD1 (6 bases). The CDR3 has 15 amino acids. Deletions cut 5 bases from V and 4 bases from J, with 20 bases between. The germline gives CDR1 SQVTM, CDR2 ANQGSEA. The CDR3 here is CSVSGPPKGGYGYTF. CDR3 nucleotides: TGCAGCGTTTCGGGACCCCCTAAAGGGGGCTATGGCTACACCTTC.

The V and J genes are TRBV6-1 and TRBJ2-3, with 10 bases aligning to TRBD2. The CDR3 extends over 15 amino acids. Germline trimming cut 1 base from V and 4 bases from J; bases unmatched to any gene: 2. Germline lookup yields CDR1 MNHNS and CDR2 SASEGT. The chain's CDR3 is CASSEGLAGADTQYF. The CDR3 DNA sequence: TGTGCCAGCAGTGAAGGGCTAGCGGGAGCAGATACGCAGTATTTT.

The chain links TRBV27 to TRBJ2-2, with 13 bases identical to TRBD2. Germline V gene data show CDR1 as MNHEY and CDR2 as SMNVEV (reference sequence). The junction had 3 bases not matched to a gene; V was cut back by 7 bases and J by 4 bases. The CDR3 runs 15 residues. The CDR3 DNA is TGTGCCAGCACCGGACTAGCGGGAGCCACCGGGGAGCTGTTTTTT. This gives the protein CASTGLAGATGELFF.

This clone has just one count. The gene calls are TRBV11-2 and TRBJ2-7, with 9 bases aligning to TRBD1. The germline gives CDR1 SGHAT, CDR2 FQNNGV. This CDR3 comprises 15 residues. V shed 4 bases and J 4 bases; nucleotides not matched to a gene: 8. The CDR3 protein is CASSSGGQGKYEQYF. The CDR3, as DNA: TGTGCCAGCAGCTCAGGGGGACAGGGAAAGTACGAGCAGTACTTC.